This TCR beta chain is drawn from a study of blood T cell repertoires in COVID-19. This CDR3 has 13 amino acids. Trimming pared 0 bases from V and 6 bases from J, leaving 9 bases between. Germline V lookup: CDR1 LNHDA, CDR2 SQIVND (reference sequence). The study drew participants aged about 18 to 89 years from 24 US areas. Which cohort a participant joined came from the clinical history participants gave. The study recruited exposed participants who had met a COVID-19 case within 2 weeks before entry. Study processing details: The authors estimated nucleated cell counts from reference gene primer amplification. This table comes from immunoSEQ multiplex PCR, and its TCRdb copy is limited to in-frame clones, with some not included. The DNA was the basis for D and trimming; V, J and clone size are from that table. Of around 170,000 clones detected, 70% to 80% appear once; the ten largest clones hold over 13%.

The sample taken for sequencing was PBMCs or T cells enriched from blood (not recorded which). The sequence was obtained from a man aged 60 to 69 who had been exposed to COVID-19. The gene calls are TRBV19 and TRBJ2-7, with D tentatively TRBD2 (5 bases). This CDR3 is CASSIDGRGEQYF. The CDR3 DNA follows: TGTGCCAGTAGTATAGATGGACGGGGCGAGCAGTACTTC.